Following are 21 T cell receptor beta chains from one sample sequenced in a study of blood T cell repertoires in COVID-19. Clones were read by immunoSEQ multiplex PCR, and TCRdb kept only the in-frame ones, dropping some. The repertoire holds a few hundred thousand clones, with roughly 85% as singletons. The material sequenced was peripheral blood. Receptors were obtained from a woman under 40 with active or convalescent COVID-19.

The DNA for the CDR3 is TGTGCCAGCAGGCATACAGGGGTCCATGGCTACACCTTC. This sequence encodes CASRHTGVHGYTF. The chain uses TRBV27 and TRBJ1-2; 7 bases line up with TRBD1. After removal of 6 bases from V and 6 bases from J, the junction contained 7 bases not matched to a gene. Germline CDR1 is MNHEY and CDR2 is SMNVEV (reference sequence). The CDR3 runs 13 residues.

The genes are TRBV6-6 and TRBJ2-5; no reliable D call. The CDR3 extends over 13 amino acids. Germline loops: CDR1 MNHNY, CDR2 SVGAGI (reference sequence). The V gene lost 2 bases and the J gene lost 4 bases, with 8 bases spanning the gap. CDR3 residues: CASSYSSGETQYF. The CDR3 DNA reads as TGTGCCAGCAGTTACAGTTCGGGAGAGACCCAGTACTTC.

The chain carries TRBV9 and TRBJ2-3, with D possibly TRBD2 on 5 matching bases. Germline loops: CDR1 SGDLS, CDR2 YYNGEE. Deletions cut 3 bases from V and 2 bases from J, with 7 bases between. CDR3 length: 13 amino acids. CDR3 DNA sequence: TGTGCCAGCAGCGGGACTTTCACAGATACGCAGTATTTT. Amino acid sequence: CASSGTFTDTQYF.

CDR3 bases: TGTGCCAGCCGCCAGCGGGGGAAAGTCGGCGGGGAGCTGTTTTTT. This codes for CASRQRGKVGGELFF. The V and J genes are TRBV2 and TRBJ2-2, with 8 bases lining up with TRBD2. This CDR3 is 15 amino acids long. Looked up from germline, CDR1 is SNHLY and CDR2 is FYNNEI. V was clipped by 8 bases and J by 7 bases; unmatched bases: 12.

The chain uses TRBV30 and TRBJ2-2, with 7 nucleotides matching TRBD2. Germline values: CDR1 GTSNPN, CDR2 SVGIG (reference sequence). The V and J ends lost 5 bases and 5 bases, in that order; junction bases with no gene match: 8. CDR3 size: 14 residues. The CDR3 DNA follows: TGTGCCTGGGAGCGGGGAGGGAGGACCGGGGAGCTGTTTTTT. It translates to CAWERGGRTGELFF.

The chain uses TRBV24-1 and TRBJ2-2, with D possibly being TRBD2 (5 bases). CDR3 size: 15 residues. The germline CDR1 and CDR2 sequences are KGHDR and SFDVKD. Trimming left V 2 bases short and J 1 base short, with 7 bases between. The DNA for the CDR3 is TGTGCCACCAGTGATTGGGGAGTGAACACCGGGGAGCTGTTTTTT. Its translation is CATSDWGVNTGELFF.

The rearrangement uses TRBV4-3 and TRBJ2-1, with 15 bases lining up with TRBD2. The germline CDR1 and CDR2 sequences are LGHNA and YSLEER. Trimming took 1 base from V and 7 from J; bases not matched to a gene: 8. This CDR3 contains 18 residues. CDR3 sequence reads: CASSQGVGLAGGRNEQFF. In DNA form, the CDR3 reads TGCGCCAGCAGCCAAGGGGTGGGACTAGCGGGGGGCAGAAATGAGCAGTTCTTC.

The V and J genes are TRBV7-2 and TRBJ1-1; TRBD1 is a possible D gene (6 bases). The germline gives CDR1 SGHTA, CDR2 FQGNSA. V was shortened by 5 bases and J by 3 bases, with 13 bases between the two germline ends. The CDR3 has 14 amino acids. The CDR3 sequence: CASSLQGRYTEAFF. CDR3 DNA: TGTGCCAGCAGCCTACAGGGTAGGTACACTGAAGCTTTCTTT.

There are a few counts of this clone. This chain links TRBV5-6 with TRBJ2-2; 9 positions match TRBD1. The CDR3 is 17 residues long. The ends lost 0 bases at V and 0 bases at J; junction bases unmatched: 3. CDR1 and CDR2 from the germline V gene are SGHDT and YYEEEE. CDR3 sequence: CASSLVRDRANTGELFF. The CDR3 coding sequence is TGTGCCAGCAGCTTGGTGCGGGACAGGGCGAACACCGGGGAGCTGTTTTTT.

The DNA of the CDR3 is TGCAGCGTTGAAGGACCTGACAGCCCGCGACGTTATGGCTACACCTTC. This gives the protein CSVEGPDSPRRYGYTF. This chain links TRBV29-1 with TRBJ1-2; TRBD1 might be the D (5 bases). The CDR3 length is 16 residues. Trimming shortened V by 1 base and J by 5 bases, and 20 bases separated the two germline ends. Germline CDR1 and CDR2: SQVTM and ANQGSEA.

The chain carries TRBV6-2 or TRBV6-3 and TRBJ1-1; 9 positions match TRBD1. V trimming: 1 base; J trimming: 1 base; junction bases outside the gene matches: 4. CDR1 is MNHEY, CDR2 SVGEGT, per germline. The CDR3 runs to 16 residues. CDR3 protein: CASSYFGTGRNTEAFF. DNA for the CDR3: TGTGCCAGCAGTTACTTTGGGACAGGGCGGAACACTGAAGCTTTCTTT.

V is TRBV5-4 and J is TRBJ1-5; D is unresolved. Germline V gene sequence: CDR1 SGHNT, CDR2 YYREEE (reference sequence). V was clipped by 0 bases and J by 3 bases, with 4 bases between them. This CDR3 region has 13 residues. The CDR3 region has the DNA TGTGCCAGCAGCTTGGACATCAATCAGCCCCAGCATTTT. This sequence encodes CASSLDINQPQHF.

This rearrangement joins TRBV9 to TRBJ1-6; 8 nucleotides agree with TRBD1. J was trimmed by 5 bases and V by 5 bases; bases with no gene match: 6. Germline-derived CDR1 and CDR2 are SGDLS and YYNGEE. CDR3 length equals 15 residues. DNA of the CDR3: TGTGCCAGCAGTCCCGACAGGGGTAATAATTCACCCCTCCACTTT. It codes for CASSPDRGNNSPLHF.

The V gene is TRBV4-1, the J gene TRBJ1-2; a possible D gene is TRBD1 (5 bases). The germline gives CDR1 MGHRA, CDR2 YSYEKL. The CDR3 has 14 residues. V lost 0 bases to trimming and J lost 7 bases, with 12 bases between them. The CDR3 loop is CASSQDKTDFGYTF. Here the CDR3 DNA reads TGCGCCAGCAGCCAAGATAAGACAGACTTTGGCTACACCTTC.

The genes are TRBV15 and TRBJ1-5, with TRBD1 matching over 9 bases. CDR3 length equals 16 residues. CDR1 LNHNV and CDR2 YYDKDF come from the germline V gene (reference sequence). V shed 1 base and J 5 bases; nucleotides not matched to a gene: 6. The CDR3 DNA reads as TGTGCCACCAGCAGAGCGGGACAGGGAATCGATCAGCCCCAGCATTTT. Protein product: CATSRAGQGIDQPQHF.

The V and J genes are TRBV7-9 and TRBJ2-1, with TRBD2 matching 8 bases. V shed 7 bases and J 3 bases; nucleotides not matched to a gene: 2. The CDR3 is 13 residues long. Germline V gives CDR1 SEHNR, CDR2 FQNEAQ (reference sequence). The CDR3 loop reads CASTSGSYNEQFF. In DNA, the CDR3 is TGTGCCAGCACCAGCGGGAGCTACAATGAGCAGTTCTTC. Full variable domain (outside the CDR3, taken from reference TRBV7-9 and TRBJ2-1): DTGVSQNPRHKITKRGQNVTFRCDPISEHNRLYWYRQTLGQGPEFLTYFQNEAQLEKSRLLSDRFSAERPKGSFSTLEIQRTEQGDSAMYLCASTSGSYNEQFFGPGTRLTVL.

The chain employs TRBV19 and TRBJ1-5; tentatively, D is TRBD1 (5 bases). CDR3 length: 17 residues. Between the trimmed V and J ends, which lost 5 bases and 1 base, there was a span of 18 bases. CDR1 LNHDA and CDR2 SQIVND come from the germline V gene (reference sequence). This CDR3 reads CASSPAGYQGSNQPQHF. In DNA, the CDR3 is TGTGCCAGTAGTCCAGCAGGATATCAGGGAAGCAATCAGCCCCAGCATTTT.

This rearrangement joins TRBV7-3 to TRBJ2-3; weak D call: TRBD1 (5 bases). Germline CDR1 reads SGHTA; CDR2 reads FQGTGA. Trimming took off 4 bases at V and 3 bases at J, with 14 bases between the two ends. The CDR3 loop spans 15 amino acids. Written as DNA, the CDR3 is TGTGCCAGCAGCTCCATAGGGGCCGGGACAGATACGCAGTATTTT. Translation gives CASSSIGAGTDTQYF.

V is TRBV2 and J is TRBJ2-1, with no clear D. The V and J ends lost 6 bases and 4 bases respectively, with 7 bases between them. This CDR3 has 12 amino acids. Germline assignment: CDR1 SNHLY and CDR2 FYNNEI. Written as DNA, the CDR3 is TGTGCCAGCAGGCCAGGATACAATGAGCAGTTCTTC. Encoded protein: CASRPGYNEQFF.

The chain has TRBV5-1 and TRBJ2-3; 11 bases agree with TRBD2. Trimming took 3 bases from V and 5 from J; bases not matched to a gene: 8. Per the germline V gene, CDR1 is SGHRS and CDR2 is YFSETQ. This CDR3 has 16 amino acids. CDR3 DNA sequence: TGCGCCAGCAGCTCGGTAGCGGGGGGGCAGGTAGATACGCAGTATTTT. Translated, it gives CASSSVAGGQVDTQYF.

V usage is TRBV19 and J usage is TRBJ1-5; the D gene is possibly TRBD1 (5 bases). V was pared by 7 bases and J by 8 bases, with 18 bases between. Germline CDR1 is LNHDA and CDR2 is SQIVND (reference sequence). The CDR3 contains 14 residues. DNA of the CDR3: TGTGCCAGTACCGAATTGGGACTTGCAGAGCCCCAGCATTTT. The encoded protein is CASTELGLAEPQHF.